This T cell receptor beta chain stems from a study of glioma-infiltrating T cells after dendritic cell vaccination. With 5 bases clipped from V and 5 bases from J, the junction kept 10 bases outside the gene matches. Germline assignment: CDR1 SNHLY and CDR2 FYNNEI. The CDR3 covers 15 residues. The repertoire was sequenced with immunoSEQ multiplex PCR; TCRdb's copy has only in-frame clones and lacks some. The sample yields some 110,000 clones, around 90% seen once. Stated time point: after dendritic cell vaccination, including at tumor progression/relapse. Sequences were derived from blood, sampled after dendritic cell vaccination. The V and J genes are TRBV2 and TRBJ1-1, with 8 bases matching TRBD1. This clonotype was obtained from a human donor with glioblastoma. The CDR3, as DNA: TGTGCCAGCAGTCAATCGGGACAGGCCCGTACTGAAGCTTTCTTT. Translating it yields CASSQSGQARTEAFF.